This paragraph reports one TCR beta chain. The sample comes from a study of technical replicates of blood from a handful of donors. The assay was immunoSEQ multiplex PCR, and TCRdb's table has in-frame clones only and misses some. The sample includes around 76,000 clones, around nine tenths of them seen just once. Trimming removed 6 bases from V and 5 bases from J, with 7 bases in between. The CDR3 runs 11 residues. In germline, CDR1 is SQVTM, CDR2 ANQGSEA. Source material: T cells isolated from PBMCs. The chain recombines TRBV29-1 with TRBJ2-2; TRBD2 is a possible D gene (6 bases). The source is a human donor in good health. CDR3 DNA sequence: TGCAGCGTAGGACTAACCGGGGAGCTGTTTTTT. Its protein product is CSVGLTGELFF.